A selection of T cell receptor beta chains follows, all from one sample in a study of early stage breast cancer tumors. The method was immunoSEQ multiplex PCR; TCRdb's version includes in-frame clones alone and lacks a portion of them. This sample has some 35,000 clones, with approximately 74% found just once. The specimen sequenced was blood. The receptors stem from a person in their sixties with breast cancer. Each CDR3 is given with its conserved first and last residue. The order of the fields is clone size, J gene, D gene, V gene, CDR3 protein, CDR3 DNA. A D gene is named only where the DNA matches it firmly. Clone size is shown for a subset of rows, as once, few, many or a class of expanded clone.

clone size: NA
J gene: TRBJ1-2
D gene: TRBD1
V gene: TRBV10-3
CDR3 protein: CAISESGQGYGYTF
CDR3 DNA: TGTGCCATCAGTGAGTCCGGACAGGGCTATGGCTACACCTTC

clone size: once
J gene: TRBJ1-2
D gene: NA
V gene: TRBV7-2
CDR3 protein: CASSLTQAAYGYTF
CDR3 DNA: TGTGCCAGCAGCTTGACTCAGGCTGCCTATGGCTACACCTTC

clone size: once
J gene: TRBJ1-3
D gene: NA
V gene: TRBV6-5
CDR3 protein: CASKQNSGNTIYF
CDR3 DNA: TGTGCCAGCAAACAGAATTCTGGAAACACCATATATTTT

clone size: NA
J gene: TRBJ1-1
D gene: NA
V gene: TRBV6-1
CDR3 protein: CASRGPSYTEAFF
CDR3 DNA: TGTGCCAGCAGGGGACCCTCGTACACTGAAGCTTTCTTT

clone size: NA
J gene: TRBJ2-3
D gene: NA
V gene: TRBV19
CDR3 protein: CASSPEVGGATQYF
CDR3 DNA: TGTGCCAGTAGTCCCGAGGTAGGAGGAGCGACGCAGTATTTT

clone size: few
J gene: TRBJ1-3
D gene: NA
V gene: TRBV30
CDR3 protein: CAWSVSGSKNTIYF
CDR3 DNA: TGTGCCTGGAGTGTCTCAGGGAGTAAAAACACCATATATTTT

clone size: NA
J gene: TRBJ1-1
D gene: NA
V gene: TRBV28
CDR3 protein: CASRRMGGGTEAFF
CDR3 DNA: TGTGCCAGCAGGAGAATGGGGGGAGGCACTGAAGCTTTCTTT

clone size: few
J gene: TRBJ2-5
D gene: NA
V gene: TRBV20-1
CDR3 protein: CSGDHQETQYF
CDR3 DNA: TGCAGTGGGGACCACCAAGAGACCCAGTACTTC

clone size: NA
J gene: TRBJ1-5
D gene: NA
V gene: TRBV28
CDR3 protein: CASSSGRRQPQHF
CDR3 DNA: TGTGCCAGCAGTTCGGGCAGGCGTCAGCCCCAGCATTTT

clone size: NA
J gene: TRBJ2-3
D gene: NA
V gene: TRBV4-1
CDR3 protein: CASSQGATGKSTDTQYF
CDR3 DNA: TGCGCCAGCAGCCAAGGCGCGACAGGAAAATCCACAGATACGCAGTATTTT

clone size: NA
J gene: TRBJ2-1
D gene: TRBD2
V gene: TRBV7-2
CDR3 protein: CATTSGVRKEQFF
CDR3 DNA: TGTGCCACCACTAGCGGGGTCCGTAAGGAGCAGTTCTTC

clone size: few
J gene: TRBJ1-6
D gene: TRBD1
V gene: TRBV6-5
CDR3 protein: CASSLGQGWSPLHF
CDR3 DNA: TGTGCCAGCAGCCTGGGACAGGGGTGGTCACCCCTCCACTTT

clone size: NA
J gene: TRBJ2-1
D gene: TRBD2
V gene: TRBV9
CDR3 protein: CASSVDPSSGGLWNEQFF
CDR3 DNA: TGTGCCAGCAGCGTAGACCCTTCTAGCGGGGGGCTTTGGAATGAGCAGTTCTTC

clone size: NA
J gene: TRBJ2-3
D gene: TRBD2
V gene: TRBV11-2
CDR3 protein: CASSLVGSGSFQDTQYF
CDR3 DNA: TGTGCCAGCAGCTTAGTGGGTAGCGGGAGTTTTCAAGATACGCAGTATTTT

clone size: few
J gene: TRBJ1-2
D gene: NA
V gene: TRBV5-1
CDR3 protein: CASSYPPGGYTF
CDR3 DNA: TGCGCCAGCAGCTACCCCCCGGGAGGCTACACCTTC

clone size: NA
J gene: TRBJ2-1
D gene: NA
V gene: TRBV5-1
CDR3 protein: CASSLGDSSYNEQFF
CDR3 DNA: TGCGCCAGCAGCTTGGGAGACAGCTCCTACAATGAGCAGTTCTTC

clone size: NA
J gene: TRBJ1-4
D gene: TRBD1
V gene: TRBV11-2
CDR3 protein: CASSFTDRGGEKLFF
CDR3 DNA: TGTGCCAGCAGCTTTACGGACAGGGGAGGTGAAAAACTGTTTTTT

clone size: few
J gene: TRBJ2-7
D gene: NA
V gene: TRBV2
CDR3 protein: CASSEAGTGTYEQYF
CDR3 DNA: TGTGCCAGCAGTGAAGCTGGTACAGGGACCTACGAGCAGTACTTC

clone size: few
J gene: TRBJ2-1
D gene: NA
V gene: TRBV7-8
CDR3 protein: CASSPARAEQFF
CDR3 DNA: TGTGCCAGCAGCCCAGCACGGGCTGAGCAGTTCTTC

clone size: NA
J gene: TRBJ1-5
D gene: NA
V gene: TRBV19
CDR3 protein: CASSIKGGLHQPQHF
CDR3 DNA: TGTGCCAGTAGTATTAAGGGAGGCCTCCACCAGCCCCAGCATTTT

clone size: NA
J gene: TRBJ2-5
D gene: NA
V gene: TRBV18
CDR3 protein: CASSLGRVQETQYF
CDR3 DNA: TGTGCCAGCTCCCTCGGACGAGTCCAAGAGACCCAGTACTTC

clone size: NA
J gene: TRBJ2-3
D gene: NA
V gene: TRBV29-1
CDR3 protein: CSVELGPDTQYF
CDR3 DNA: TGCAGCGTTGAGCTGGGACCAGATACGCAGTATTTT

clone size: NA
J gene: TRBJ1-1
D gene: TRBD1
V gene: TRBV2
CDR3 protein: CASSRQGIGTEAFF
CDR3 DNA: TGTGCCAGCAGTAGACAGGGGATTGGCACTGAAGCTTTCTTT

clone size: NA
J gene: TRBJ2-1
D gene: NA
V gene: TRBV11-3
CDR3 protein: CASSLFSYNEQFF
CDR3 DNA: TGTGCCAGCAGCTTGTTCTCCTACAATGAGCAGTTCTTC

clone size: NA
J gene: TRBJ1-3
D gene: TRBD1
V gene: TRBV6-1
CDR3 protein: CASSGTGAGNTIYF
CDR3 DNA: TGTGCCAGCAGTGGTACAGGGGCTGGAAACACCATATATTTT

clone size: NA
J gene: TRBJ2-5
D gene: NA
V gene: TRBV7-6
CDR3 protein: CASSLLSGLQETQYF
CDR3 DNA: TGTGCCAGCAGCTTATTATCTGGGCTCCAAGAGACCCAGTACTTC

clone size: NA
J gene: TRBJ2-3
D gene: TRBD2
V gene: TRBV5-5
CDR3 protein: CASGRLAGDPSTDTQYF
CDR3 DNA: TGTGCCAGCGGTCGACTAGCGGGAGACCCCAGCACAGATACGCAGTATTTT

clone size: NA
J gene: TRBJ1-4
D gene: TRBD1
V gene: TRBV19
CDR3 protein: CASSIVSGQGFQKLFF
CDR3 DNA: TGTGCCAGTAGTATAGTCTCTGGACAGGGCTTTCAAAAACTGTTTTTT

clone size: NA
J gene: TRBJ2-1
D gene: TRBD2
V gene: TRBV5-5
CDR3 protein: CASSFAGGLYNEQFF
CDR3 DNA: TGTGCCAGCAGCTTCGCGGGAGGCCTTTACAATGAGCAGTTCTTC

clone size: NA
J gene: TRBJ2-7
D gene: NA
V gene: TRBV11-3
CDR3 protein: CASSLASGSTYEQYF
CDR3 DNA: TGTGCCAGCAGCTTAGCTTCGGGCAGCACCTACGAGCAGTACTTC

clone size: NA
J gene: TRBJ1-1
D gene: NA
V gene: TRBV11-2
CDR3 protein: CASSLGPLGGTLKAEAFF
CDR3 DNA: TGTGCCAGCAGCTTAGGGCCCCTGGGGGGGACACTAAAAGCTGAAGCTTTCTTT

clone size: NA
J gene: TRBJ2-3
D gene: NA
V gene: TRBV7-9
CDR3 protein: CASLGGGSTQYF
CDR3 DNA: TGTGCCAGCCTTGGGGGCGGGAGTACGCAGTATTTT

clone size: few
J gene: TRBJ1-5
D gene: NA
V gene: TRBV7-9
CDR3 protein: CASSLGGYSNQPQHF
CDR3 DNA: TGTGCCAGCAGCTTAGGGGGTTATAGCAATCAGCCCCAGCATTTT

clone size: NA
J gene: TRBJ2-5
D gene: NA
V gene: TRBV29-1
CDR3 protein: CSALWGTTRKVETQYF
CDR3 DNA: TGCAGCGCCTTGTGGGGAACCACCAGAAAGGTAGAGACCCAGTACTTC

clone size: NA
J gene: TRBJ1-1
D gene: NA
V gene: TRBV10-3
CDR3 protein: CASRQLFMNTEAFF
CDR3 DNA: TGTGCCAGCCGACAGCTATTCATGAACACTGAAGCTTTCTTT

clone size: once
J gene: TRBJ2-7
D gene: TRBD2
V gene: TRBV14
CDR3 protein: CASSPASLAGGAYEQYF
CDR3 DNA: TGTGCCAGCAGCCCCGCCTCCCTAGCGGGAGGGGCCTACGAGCAGTACTTC

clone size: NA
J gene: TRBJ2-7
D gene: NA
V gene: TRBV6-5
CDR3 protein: CASSSQGFSYEQYF
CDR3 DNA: TGTGCCAGCAGTTCCCAGGGGTTTTCCTACGAGCAGTACTTC

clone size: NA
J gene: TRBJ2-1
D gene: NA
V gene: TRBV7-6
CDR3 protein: CASSLEPGRNEQFF
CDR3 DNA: TGTGCCAGCAGCTTAGAACCGGGGAGAAATGAGCAGTTCTTC

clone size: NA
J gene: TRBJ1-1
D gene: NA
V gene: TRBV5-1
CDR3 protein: CASSLDFREDMNTEAFF
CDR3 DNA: TGCGCCAGCAGCTTGGATTTTCGGGAGGATATGAACACTGAAGCTTTCTTT

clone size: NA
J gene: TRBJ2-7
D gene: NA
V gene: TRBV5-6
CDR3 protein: CASRTGTGWYEQYF
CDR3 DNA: TGTGCCAGCAGAACCGGGACGGGTTGGTACGAGCAGTACTTC

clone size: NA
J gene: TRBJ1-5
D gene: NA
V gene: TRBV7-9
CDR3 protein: CASSRGYSNQPQHF
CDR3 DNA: TGTGCCAGCAGCAGAGGGTATAGCAATCAGCCCCAGCATTTT

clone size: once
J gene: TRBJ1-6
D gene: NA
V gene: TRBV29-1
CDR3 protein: CSVATGNSPLHF
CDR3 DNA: TGCAGCGTTGCAACGGGGAATTCACCCCTCCACTTT

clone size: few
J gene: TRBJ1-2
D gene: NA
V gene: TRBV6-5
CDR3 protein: CASSYSIQGLYGYTF
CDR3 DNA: TGTGCCAGCAGTTACTCGATTCAGGGTTTGTATGGCTACACCTTC

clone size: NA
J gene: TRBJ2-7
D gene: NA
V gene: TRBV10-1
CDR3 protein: CASSGDPDEQYF
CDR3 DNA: TGCGCCAGCAGTGGGGATCCGGACGAGCAGTACTTC

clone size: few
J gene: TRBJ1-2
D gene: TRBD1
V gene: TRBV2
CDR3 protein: CASSLGQVGYTF
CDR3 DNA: TGTGCCAGCAGCCTTGGACAGGTCGGCTACACCTTC

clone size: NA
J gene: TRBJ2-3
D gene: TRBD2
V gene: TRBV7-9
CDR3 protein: CASSLAVTSGELTDTQYF
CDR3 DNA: TGTGCCAGCAGCTTAGCGGTGACTAGCGGCGAACTCACAGATACGCAGTATTTT

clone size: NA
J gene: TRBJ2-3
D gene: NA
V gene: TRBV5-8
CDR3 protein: CASSSGGWTDTQYF
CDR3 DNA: TGTGCCAGCAGCTCCGGAGGTTGGACAGATACGCAGTATTTT

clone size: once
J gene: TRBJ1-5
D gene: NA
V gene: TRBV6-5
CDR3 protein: CASSSRGSQPQHF
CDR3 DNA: TGTGCCAGCAGTTCCCGCGGGTCTCAGCCCCAGCATTTT

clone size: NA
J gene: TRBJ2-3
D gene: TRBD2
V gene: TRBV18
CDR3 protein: CASSPLAGGVTDTQYF
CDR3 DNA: TGTGCCAGCTCACCACTAGCGGGAGGGGTAACAGATACGCAGTATTTT

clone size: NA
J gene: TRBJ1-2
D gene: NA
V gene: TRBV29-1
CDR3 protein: CSVEDRNGYTF
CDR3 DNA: TGCAGCGTTGAGGACCGGAATGGCTACACCTTC

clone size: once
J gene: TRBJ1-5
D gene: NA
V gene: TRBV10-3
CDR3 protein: CAISDGNGNQPQHF
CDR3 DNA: TGTGCCATCAGTGATGGCAACGGCAATCAGCCCCAGCATTTT

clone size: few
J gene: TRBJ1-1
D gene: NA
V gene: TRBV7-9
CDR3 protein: CASSFVSQGAFF
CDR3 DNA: TGTGCCAGCAGCTTTGTCTCTCAGGGAGCTTTCTTT

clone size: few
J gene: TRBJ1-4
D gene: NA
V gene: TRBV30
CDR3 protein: CAWSVGWGKLFF
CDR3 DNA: TGTGCCTGGAGTGTAGGTTGGGGAAAACTGTTTTTT

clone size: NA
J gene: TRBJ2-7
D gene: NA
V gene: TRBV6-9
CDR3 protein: CASSYLGRSPLSYEQYF
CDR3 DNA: TGTGCCAGCAGTTATTTGGGTAGGTCGCCCCTTTCCTACGAGCAGTACTTC